The subject of this entry is one T cell receptor beta chain. The V gene's germline CDR1 is KGHDR and CDR2 SFDVKD. This CDR3 comprises 15 residues. V was cut by 4 bases and J by 5 bases, with 13 bases left in between. These data come from a study of control samples from healthy donors and cancer patients. Sequenced by immunoSEQ multiplex PCR; TCRdb stores in-frame clones only, minus some. The table records about 120,000 clones, approximately 89% of them present only once. The chain joins TRBV24-1 to TRBJ1-4; TRBD1 might be the D (6 bases). This receptor was taken from a middle-aged man in good health. What was sequenced was blood. The CDR3 spells CATSETGTGNEKLFF. CDR3 in DNA: TGTGCCACCAGTGAAACAGGGACGGGGAATGAAAAACTGTTTTTT.